This TCR beta chain originates from a study of blood T cell repertoires in COVID-19. The overall study: In each case, the material was cDNA or gDNA derived from T cells, B-cell-depleted T cells, or PBMCs.

Enrollees, about 18 to 89 years old, lived in about two dozen US areas. Donors were grouped by their self-reported clinical history. Assay: immunoSEQ multiplex PCR; the TCRdb copy retains only in-frame clones and omits some. The data hold a few hundred thousand clones, with about 86% observed a single time. This TCR derives from a woman aged 45-59 years who had recovered from COVID-19. The sample taken for sequencing was PBMCs or T cells enriched from blood (not recorded which).

The CDR3 reads CASRLTGTGDGYTF. In nucleotides, the CDR3 is TGTGCCAGCAGACTGACAGGGACAGGGGATGGCTACACCTTC. The chain has TRBV27 and TRBJ1-2, with 10 bases lining up with TRBD1. Germline V lookup: CDR1 MNHEY, CDR2 SMNVEV (reference sequence). The V segment lost 6 bases and the J segment 6 bases; nucleotides outside the gene matches: 7. The CDR3 runs 14 residues.